This record covers a single TCR beta chain. Repertoires were generated with immunoSEQ multiplex PCR, while TCRdb's copy carries only in-frame clones and drops some. The sample carries under 55,000 clones, around 90% recorded once. These data belong to a study of blood T cell repertoires in COVID-19. Looking at the study overall: The origin of the acute and convalescent COVID-19 samples was the United States, Italy and Spain. The cDNA or gDNA used as material had been derived from T cells, B-cell-depleted T cells, or PBMCs.

Between the trimmed V and J ends, which lost 1 base and 6 bases, there was a span of 18 bases. The CDR3 totals 17 residues. The germline V gene has CDR1 SGHTA and CDR2 FQGNSA. This TCR was recovered from a woman older than 75 with active COVID-19. V gene TRBV7-2 combines with J gene TRBJ2-2, with D possibly matching TRBD1 (6 bases). The sequenced sample consisted of peripheral blood. CDR3 DNA sequence: TGTGCCAGCAGCTTAGTTCTCGGCAGGGGAGTTTCCGGGGAGCTGTTTTTT. This codes for CASSLVLGRGVSGELFF.